These T cell receptor beta chains were read from a single sample in a study of cytomegalovirus exposure and HLA in healthy donors. TCRdb's table, derived via immunoSEQ multiplex PCR, lists solely in-frame clones and lacks some. This table holds fewer than 200,000 clones, approximately 81% found once. Sequenced: PBMCs. These receptors originate from a woman aged 25 to 45 in good health and CMV-seronegative. Each CDR3 is given with its conserved first and last residue. D genes are given only for firm matches. Only some rows state a clone size, as once, few, many or a class for expanded clones.

J gene | V gene | clone size | D gene | CDR3 protein | CDR3 DNA
TRBJ1-1 | TRBV5-8 | once | - | CASRWTPNTEAFF | TGTGCCAGCAGATGGACACCGAACACTGAAGCTTTCTTT
TRBJ2-2 | TRBV6-6 | - | - | CASGWEDTGELFF | TGTGCCAGCGGATGGGAGGACACCGGGGAGCTGTTTTTT
TRBJ1-2 | TRBV6-5 | - | - | CASTPAGWRDGYTF | TGTGCCAGCACCCCGGCCGGGTGGAGGGATGGCTACACCTTC
TRBJ1-2 | TRBV6-6 | - | TRBD1 | CASSTSPGQESYGYTF | TGTGCCAGCAGCACCTCTCCGGGACAGGAAAGCTATGGCTACACCTTC
TRBJ2-7 | TRBV19 | - | - | CASSANRVGEQYF | TGTGCCAGTAGTGCAAACAGGGTTGGCGAGCAGTACTTC
TRBJ2-6 | TRBV6-5 | - | - | CASSYSRSSGANGLTF | TGTGCCAGCAGTTACTCGCGGAGCTCTGGGGCCAACGGCCTGACTTTC
TRBJ2-6 | TRBV5-4 | - | - | CASSQEQGSGANVLTF | TGCGCCAGCAGCCAAGAGCAGGGCTCTGGGGCCAACGTCCTGACTTTC
TRBJ2-7 | TRBV11-2 | - | TRBD1 | CASNLLDRAWTYEQYF | TGTGCCAGCAACCTACTTGACAGGGCTTGGACCTACGAGCAGTACTTC
TRBJ1-6 | TRBV6-5 | - | TRBD1 | CASRPPGQGNSPLHF | TGTGCCAGCAGACCCCCGGGACAGGGGAATTCACCCCTCCACTTT
TRBJ1-4 | TRBV30 | - | TRBD1 | CAWSVPDRGAFATNEKLFF | TGTGCCTGGAGTGTACCCGACAGGGGCGCCTTTGCAACTAATGAAAAACTGTTTTTT
TRBJ1-1 | TRBV19 | few | TRBD1 | CASSIGDRGNTEAFF | TGTGCCAGTAGTATAGGCGACAGGGGGAACACTGAAGCTTTCTTT
TRBJ1-1 | TRBV7-2 | - | - | CASSPQGNTEAFF | TGTGCCAGCAGCCCTCAGGGTAACACTGAAGCTTTCTTT
TRBJ2-7 | TRBV7-9 | - | - | CASTFETYEQYF | TGTGCCAGCACCTTCGAGACCTACGAGCAGTACTTC
TRBJ2-7 | TRBV28 | - | TRBD2 | CASSLVTSGAGEQYF | TGTGCCAGCAGTTTAGTTACTAGCGGGGCGGGAGAGCAGTACTTC
TRBJ2-1 | TRBV6-4 | - | TRBD2 | CASRGTSWDNEQFF | TGTGCCAGCAGGGGGACTAGTTGGGACAATGAGCAGTTCTTC
TRBJ1-1 | TRBV18 | - | - | CASSQQENTEAFF | TGTGCCAGCTCCCAGCAGGAGAACACTGAAGCTTTCTTT
TRBJ2-7 | TRBV19 | - | - | CASSRERNYEQYF | TGTGCCAGTAGCCGCGAGCGGAACTACGAGCAGTACTTC
TRBJ2-7 | TRBV6-6 | - | - | CASSPSTASYEQYF | TGTGCCAGCAGTCCCTCGACAGCCTCCTACGAGCAGTACTTC
TRBJ2-1 | TRBV28 | - | TRBD2 | CASSPERGGYNEQFF | TGTGCCAGCAGTCCGGAGCGGGGGGGTTACAATGAGCAGTTCTTC